A selection of T cell receptor beta chains follows, all from one sample in a study of control samples from healthy donors and cancer patients. Data came from immunoSEQ multiplex PCR; TCRdb stores just in-frame clones and leaves some out. The table has about 92,000 clones, 82% seen once; the top ten hold over 7.5%. The sequenced material came from blood. These receptors were taken from a woman in her sixties in good health. CDR3s include the opening cysteine and the closing phenylalanine or tryptophan.

CDR3 protein	CDR3 length	V gene
CARWTGQRNQPQHF	14	TRBV10-1
CASSFDYEQYF	11	TRBV7-9
CATSRGKGYEQYF	13	TRBV15
CASSELVSPLYEQYF	15	TRBV2
CASSSGRSPRTEAFF	15	TRBV28
CSVELGLIPYNEQFF	15	TRBV29-1
CASSVQGGGTEAFF	14	TRBV9
CASSGVGTHRNEQFF	15	TRBV5-1
CASSIVPWVEQYF	13	TRBV19
CASREAPNEKLFF	13	TRBV6-1
CASSWDSYNSPLHF	14	TRBV7-9
CASARTGVPGELFF	14	TRBV19
CASSSILAGDNEQFF	15	TRBV11-2
CASSYSRGESNQPQHF	16	TRBV6-6
CASSVRAGAGYTF	13	TRBV9
CASSDWGSSSGNTIYF	16	TRBV2
CASRRGAEAFF	11	TRBV10-2
CASSRSNTNSPLHF	14	TRBV6-6
CSGVRAGTVAEQFF	14	TRBV29-1
CASSLRRWGKSSYNEQFF	18	TRBV27
CASSSGTGALFIGELFF	17	TRBV10-1
CASSMGRGPNEQPQHF	16	TRBV19
CASSEISFGRGEQFF	15	TRBV6-1
CASSLPGYNEQFF	13	TRBV27
CASSSRFSGIYGYTF	15	TRBV7-8
CASRAGEVTGELFF	14	TRBV5-1
CSAAERHRPEAFF	13	TRBV29-1
CASSSLEGNGELFF	14	TRBV18
CASSVGNTEAFF	12	TRBV5-1
CASSYSTGTNEKLFF	15	TRBV6-5
CASSQEITGRVSEETQYF	18	TRBV4-3
CASSLGEQETQYF	13	TRBV6-5
CASSTSRRGQETQYF	15	TRBV28
CASSPSGGTYNEQFF	15	TRBV5-1
CASSPRTGVNTEAFF	15	TRBV11-2
CASSFGTVNSPLHF	14	TRBV3-1/TRBV3-2
CASKPEGNTGELFF	14	TRBV6-4
CASSLSKNTEAFF	13	TRBV5-1
CASSVATRGRVADTQYF	17	TRBV9
CASSRGTIPRDEQFF	15	TRBV5-1
CASSLPDRGRADTQYF	16	TRBV28
CASSLFFAFGNQPQHF	16	TRBV5-5
CASEGGNTEAFF	12	TRBV7-9
CASSGGTGNTEAFF	14	TRBV13
CASSIDFPGRPYNEQFF	17	TRBV19
CATSRDRDRDTEAFF	15	TRBV15
CASSLGLAGYNEQFF	15	TRBV7-2
CASSPQENTEAFF	13	TRBV18